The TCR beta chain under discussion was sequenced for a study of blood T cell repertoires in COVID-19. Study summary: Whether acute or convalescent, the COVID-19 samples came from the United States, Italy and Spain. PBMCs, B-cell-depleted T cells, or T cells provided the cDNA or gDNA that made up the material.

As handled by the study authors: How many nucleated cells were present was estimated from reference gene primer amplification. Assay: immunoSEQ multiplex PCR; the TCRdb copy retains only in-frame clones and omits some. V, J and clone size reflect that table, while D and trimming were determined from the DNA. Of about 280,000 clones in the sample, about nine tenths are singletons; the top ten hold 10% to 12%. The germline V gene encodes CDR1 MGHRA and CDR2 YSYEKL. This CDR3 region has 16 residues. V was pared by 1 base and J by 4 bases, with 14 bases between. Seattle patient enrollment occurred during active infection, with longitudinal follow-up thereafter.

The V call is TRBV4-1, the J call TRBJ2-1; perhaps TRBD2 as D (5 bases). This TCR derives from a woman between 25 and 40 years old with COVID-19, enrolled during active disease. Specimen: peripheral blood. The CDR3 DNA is TGCGCCAGCAGCCAAGGGCAGACTACGACATACAATGAGCAGTTCTTC. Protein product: CASSQGQTTTYNEQFF.